This TCR beta chain was found in a study of cytomegalovirus exposure and HLA in healthy donors. For the study at large: Researchers found that around 80% of about 400 genotyped donors fell within the Caucasian-associated ancestry cluster.

J gave up 2 bases and V 1 base, and 7 bases lay outside the gene matches. Germline V lookup: CDR1 SGHNT, CDR2 YYREEE (reference sequence). The length of the CDR3 is 16 residues. Researchers ran the PCR with 60 Vbeta and 13 Jbeta primers. Under the authors' procedure: Later work found 65 million to 85 million unique TCR beta chains, with 9 million to 13 million shared. Assay: immunoSEQ multiplex PCR; the TCRdb copy retains only in-frame clones and omits some. That table supplies the V and J calls and clone size; D and trimming were determined from the DNA. Here the sample spans 60,000 to 85,000 clones, 78% being singletons. General study points: In a later analysis, a genetic analysis reported fewer productive-TCR N-insertions in an Asian-associated ancestry cluster than the cohort average. Reportedly, diagnosis of cytomegalovirus status by the classifier showed high specificity and sensitivity.

About this clone itself: Its target is unknown.

The V gene is TRBV5-4, the J gene TRBJ1-2; 8 nucleotides align to TRBD1. This receptor was taken from a middle-aged man in good health and CMV-seronegative. The sequenced sample was PBMCs. As DNA, the CDR3 is TGTGCCAGCAGCTTGATAAAGGGACAGGCGAACTATGGCTACACCTTC. It specifies CASSLIKGQANYGYTF. The variable domain in full, completed from reference TRBV5-4 and TRBJ1-2, reads ETGVTQSPTHLIKTRGQQVTLRCSSQSGHNTVSWYQQALGQGPQFIFQYYREEENGRGNFPPRFSGLQFPNYSSELNVNALELDDSALYLCASSLIKGQANYGYTFGSGTRLTVV.